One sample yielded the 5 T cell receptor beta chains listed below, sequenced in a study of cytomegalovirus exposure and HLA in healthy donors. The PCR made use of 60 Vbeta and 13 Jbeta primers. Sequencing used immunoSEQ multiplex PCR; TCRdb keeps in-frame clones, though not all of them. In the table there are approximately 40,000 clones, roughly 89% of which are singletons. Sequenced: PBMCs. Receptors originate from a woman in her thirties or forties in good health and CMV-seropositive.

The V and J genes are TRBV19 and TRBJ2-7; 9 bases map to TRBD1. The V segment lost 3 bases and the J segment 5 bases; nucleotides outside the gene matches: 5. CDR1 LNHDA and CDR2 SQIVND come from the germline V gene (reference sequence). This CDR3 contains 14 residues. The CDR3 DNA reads TGTGCCAGTAGTATGGGGGACAGGGATCACGAGCAGTACTTC. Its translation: CASSMGDRDHEQYF.

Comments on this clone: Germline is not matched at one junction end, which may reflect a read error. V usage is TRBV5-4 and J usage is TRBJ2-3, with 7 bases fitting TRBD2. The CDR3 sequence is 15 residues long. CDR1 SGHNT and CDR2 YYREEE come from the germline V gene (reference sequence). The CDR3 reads CASSLGLTGTDTQYF. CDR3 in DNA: TGTGCCAGCAGTTTGGGACTAACGGGGACAGATACGCAGTATTTT.

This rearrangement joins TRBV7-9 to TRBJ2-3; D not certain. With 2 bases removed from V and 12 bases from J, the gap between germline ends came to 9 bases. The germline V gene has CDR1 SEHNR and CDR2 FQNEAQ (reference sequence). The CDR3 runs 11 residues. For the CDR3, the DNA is TGTGCCAGCAGCTTAAGAGAGTTTCAGTATTTT. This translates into CASSLREFQYF.

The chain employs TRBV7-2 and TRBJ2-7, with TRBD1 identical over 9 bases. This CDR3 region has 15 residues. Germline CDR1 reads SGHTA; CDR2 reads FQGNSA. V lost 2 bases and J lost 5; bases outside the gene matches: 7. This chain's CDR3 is CASSLWGQGGDEQYF. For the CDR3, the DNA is TGTGCCAGCAGCTTATGGGGACAGGGAGGGGACGAGCAGTACTTC.

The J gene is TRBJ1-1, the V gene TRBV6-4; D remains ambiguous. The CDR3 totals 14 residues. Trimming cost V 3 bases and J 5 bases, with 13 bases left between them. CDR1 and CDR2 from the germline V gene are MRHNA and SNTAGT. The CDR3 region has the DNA TGTGCCAGCAGTGATGGCGAGGGAGGGACTGAAGCTTTCTTT. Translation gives CASSDGEGGTEAFF.